These 6 T cell receptor beta chains originate from one sample sequenced in a study of cytomegalovirus exposure and HLA in healthy donors. Libraries were prepared by immunoSEQ multiplex PCR; TCRdb keeps only in-frame clonotypes and omits some of them. This table has about 170,000 clones, just under 90% appearing once. The source material was PBMCs. The receptors stem from a woman in her 30s in good health and CMV-seronegative.

The chain is built from TRBV7-2 and TRBJ2-5; 7 nucleotides align to TRBD1. This CDR3 spans 14 amino acids. The V gene end was trimmed by 1 base and the J gene end by 4 bases; junction bases not matched to a gene: 3. The germline V gene has CDR1 SGHTA and CDR2 FQGNSA. CDR3 amino acids: CASSLDRGRETQYF. DNA for the CDR3: TGTGCCAGCAGCTTAGACAGGGGTCGAGAGACCCAGTACTTC.

This chain connects TRBV2 to TRBJ2-7; the match to TRBD1 covers 7 bases. CDR1 is SNHLY, CDR2 FYNNEI, per germline. V shed 10 bases and J 2 bases; nucleotides not matched to a gene: 8. This CDR3 is 13 amino acids long. The DNA of the CDR3 is TGTGCCATCCAAACGGGACAGACCTACGAGCAGTACTTC. It codes for CAIQTGQTYEQYF.

The genes are TRBV19 and TRBJ2-7; TRBD1 is a possible D gene (6 bases). This CDR3 has 15 residues. V was pared by 1 base and J by 5 bases, with 15 bases between. In germline, CDR1 is LNHDA, CDR2 SQIVND (reference sequence). The chain's CDR3 is CASSIAGRGIDEQYF. Written as DNA, the CDR3 is TGTGCCAGTAGTATAGCGGGCAGGGGAATCGACGAGCAGTACTTC.

The rearrangement links TRBV18 to TRBJ1-6, with D possibly matching TRBD1 (5 bases). The CDR3 spans 14 residues. The ends were cut back, 2 bases at V and 8 bases at J, with 10 bases in the middle. CDR1 KGHSH and CDR2 LQKENI come from the germline V gene. The CDR3 loop is CASSPGGGDSPLHF. The CDR3 bases are TGTGCCAGCTCACCAGGGGGGGGAGATTCACCCCTCCACTTT. The full variable domain, completed using reference TRBV18 and TRBJ1-6, is NAGVMQNPRHLVRRRGQEARLRCSPMKGHSHVYWYRQLPEEGLKFMVYLQKENIIDESGMPKERFSAEFPKEGPSILRIQQVVRGDSAAYFCASSPGGGDSPLHFGNGTRLTVT.

The rearrangement joins TRBV5-1 to TRBJ1-5; TRBD1 agrees at 8 bases. The germline CDR1 and CDR2 sequences are SGHRS and YFSETQ. CDR3 length: 20 residues. V trimming: 2 bases; J trimming: 1 base; junction bases outside the gene matches: 17. DNA of the CDR3: TGCGCCAGCAGCTTCCACCGCCCCCGCAGGTCAGGGGGCAGCAATCAGCCCCAGCATTTT. This codes for CASSFHRPRRSGGSNQPQHF.

The rearrangement links TRBV6-5 to TRBJ1-4, with TRBD1 identical over 8 bases. V lost 6 bases to trimming and J lost 3 bases; unmatched junction nucleotides: 6. Germline assignment: CDR1 MNHEY and CDR2 SVGAGI. The CDR3 is 15 amino acids. In nucleotides, the CDR3 is TGTGCCAGCAGGTGGACAGGGAGCCCTAATGAAAAACTGTTTTTT. It is translated as CASRWTGSPNEKLFF.